This TCR beta chain appears in the sequencing data of a study of response to subunit inactivated influenza vaccine. This clonotype was counted only a few times. Its antigen is not identified. Overall study results and limits: Researchers suggested that each seasonal influenza vaccination recruits few new T cells.

V lost 4 bases to trimming and J lost 5 bases, with 17 bases between them. The CDR3 runs 15 residues. Germline loops: CDR1 MNHEY, CDR2 SVGEGT. TCRdb re-called the RT-PCR reads with MiXCR, one entry per CDR3 protein. The table lists 600,000 to 700,000 distinct CDR3 sequences, approximately 15% of them singletons. Sequenced material: PBMCs from blood, taken 14 to 15 days before vaccination. The clonotype was recovered from a man aged 50-60 years who received an inactivated influenza vaccine. The V and J genes are TRBV6-2 or TRBV6-3 and TRBJ2-5; D possibly corresponds to TRBD2 (5 bases). The CDR3, as DNA: TGTGCCAGCAGTTTTGGTTGGCTGACGGGGGAGACCCAGTACTTC. The encoded protein is CASSFGWLTGETQYF.